This TCR beta chain originates from a study of cytomegalovirus exposure and HLA in healthy donors (dated by TCRdb to 2016 to 2017). Notes on the research overall: In an earlier analysis of about 560 of the donors, about 270 Gb of sequence data and 120 million or so unique TCR beta sequences from some 170 million T cells were reported. Approximately 330 gigabases of sequencing data and 70 million to 95 million unique TCR sequences made up an early release that covered some 640 HLA-typed donors. Of the roughly 400 genotyped donors, about 80% fell in the genetic ancestry cluster associated with self-reported Caucasian donors. The study aimed to test whether signatures of past pathogen exposure could be identified by cataloging public T cell receptors. The T cell repertoires of 666 subjects were profiled by immunosequencing and related to cytomegalovirus serostatus. Besides the first cohort of around 700 subjects, a separate validation cohort made up of 120 different subjects was used. High-throughput TCR immunosequencing, statistical association of individual TCRs with disease status, and machine learning were combined to predict cytomegalovirus infection status. A later analysis re-examined previously published TCR beta repertoires from more than 600 donors and added high-resolution HLA genotyping to investigate patterns of TCR occurrence. Rather than drawing on any new phenotypic data, the later analysis identified candidate immune exposures from TCR beta sequences and the way those sequences occurred across donors. An earlier analysis of 587 of the donors applied high-throughput TCR beta sequencing to assess whether each TCR beta V gene segment acted as functional or pseudogenic. Donor age, sex, ethnicity and CMV serostatus were compiled alongside the repertoire data. A later genetic analysis used genome-wide SNP genotypes for about 60% of the roughly 700 donors, treating that subset as a discovery cohort. All discovery cohort repertoires had been generated using a single sequencing platform. HLA typing included class I and class II loci at four-digit resolution. The number of typed donors differed by locus: about 620-640 for A, B, C, DRB1 and DQB1; roughly 510 for DQA1; roughly 600 for DPA1; and about 450 for DPB1. Because of strong linkage in the cohort, roughly 5 DR-DQ haplotypes were treated as single units for association and clustering. Across around 400 genotyped donors of the cohort, an average of approximately 240,000 unique TCR beta nucleotide sequences per donor were sequenced, and about a sixth of those sequences were non-productive.

The cohort consisted of 670 or so healthy bone marrow donors. All cohort members were sampled while nominally healthy, although unrecorded immune exposures were likely present. The donor was CMV seropositive and belonged to the group of around 300 seropositive cohort members. Every donor gave a peripheral blood sample, and the peripheral blood mononuclear cells from that sample were used for TCR beta sequencing. Genomic DNA extraction from the blood cell samples was performed with the Qiagen DNeasy Blood Extraction Kit. To note about this clone: Its antigen is unknown. Per-base qualities were not stored, and no clone one base away is much larger.

Preparation of the library involved the immunoSEQ multiplex PCR assay. The multiplex PCR relied on a mix of 60 forward primers for TCR Vbeta segments and 13 reverse primers for TCR Jbeta segments. The CDR3 region of rearranged TCR beta genes was amplified from genomic DNA with a multiplex PCR assay. The amplified TCR beta libraries were sequenced on the Illumina HiSeq System as 87-base-pair reads. In the source study's methods: Across the 670 or so repertoires, a later analysis counted some 80 million unique TCR beta chains, 8.5 million to 12 million of which were shared by at least two donors. To remove PCR and sequencing errors, raw reads were error-corrected and collapsed into unique sequences using a nearest-neighbor algorithm that merged closely related sequences. Alignment of CDR3 sequences to IMGT reference sequences was used to assign V, D and J gene segments. For a sequence to be retained, at least a six-nucleotide match to both a V gene segment and a J gene segment was required. Rearrangements were called productive when the CDR3 lacked stop codons and stayed in frame with V and J; all others were non-productive. Following IMGT convention, CDR3 was defined as the stretch from the second conserved V-encoded cysteine to the conserved J-encoded phenylalanine. In an earlier analysis of 550 to 650 of the donors, sequences lacking an unambiguous match to a single V gene segment were excluded. In an earlier analysis of approximately 550 of the donors, V segments were called functional above 56.7% productive rearrangements and were called segregating when the between-donor standard deviation exceeded 5%. A statistical classification framework was built to diagnose cytomegalovirus status from the catalog of TCR beta chain sequences. In a later analysis, V and J genes were assigned by comparing TCR nucleotide sequences against IMGT/GENE-DB human TR gene sequences. Using the TCRdist pipeline, a later analysis assigned CDR3 sequences along with most-parsimonious VDJ recombination scenarios. A later analysis defined each TCR beta chain by its CDR3 amino acid sequence plus V-gene family, and excluded reads lacking a unique V-gene family. A later analysis removed several hundred highly shared, low-generation-probability nucleotide sequences to deal with suspected cross-contamination and a sequencing artifact. For each public chain, a later analysis derived a clonal expansion index from normalized ranks of inferred template counts within each repertoire. Generation probabilities in a later analysis came from a VDJ recombination model fitted to out-of-frame rearrangements, and those results were checked against IGoR. In a later analysis, TCR-TCR, TCR-HLA and TCR-CMV co-occurrence was scored with hypergeometric tests, and a repertoire-size bias correction was applied to TCR pairs. False discovery rates were estimated in a later analysis by permuting HLA or CMV assignments 20 times. In a later analysis, co-occurring TCRs were grouped with DBSCAN, and TCRdist sequence similarity was added when clustering was performed within HLA-allele-positive subsets. Repertoires with fewer than 30,000 or more than 120,000 public chains, plus five repertoires with anomalous nucleotide sharing, were excluded from co-occurrence clustering. What TCRdb holds here is the immuneACCESS table cut down to in-frame rearrangements. Part of the clones is not present; checked against another copy, under half of the missing clones reflect an unresolved V gene, and the others are unexplained. That table gives V, J and clone size, and the DNA gave D and trimming. The sample records more than 110,000 clones, about 80% of which are singletons. Together, the top ten hold about 1.5% of the sample.

The paper as a whole reports these results and caveats: At a false discovery rate of 0.05, a later analysis linked around 17,000 TCR beta sequences to specific HLA alleles. A few of the identified cytomegalovirus-associated TCR beta chains were confirmed in vitro to be specific for cytomegalovirus antigens. Compared with the approximately 720-donor mean, donors in an Asian-associated ancestry cluster had fewer N-insertions in productive TCRs, according to a later genetic analysis. In an earlier analysis of about 540 of the donors, most TCR beta V segments were observed in productive rearrangements about 87% or about 30% of the time, broadly matching IMGT annotations. In a later analysis, several top co-occurrence clusters were reported to appear linked to parvovirus B19, influenza, CMV and Epstein-Barr virus. In a later analysis, HLA-associated TCR beta chains were found to be more clonally expanded and to have lower generation probabilities than equally common non-associated chains. A further reported finding was that TCR beta sequences accurately predicted the HLA-A and HLA-B alleles for most subjects in the first cohort. Across donors, most TCR sequences were observed very rarely, whereas some public TCRs were present in many individuals. A group of highly shared sequence variants was considered likely to be a technical artifact of the sequencing pipeline. Immune exposure information for the cohort was limited to CMV serostatus. Because some donors lacked HLA typing at each locus, the association tests relied only on the typed subset. Presence/absence analyses assumed roughly uniform sequencing depth across donors, an assumption that may not hold. A total of roughly 160 TCR beta chains were listed by the study as associated with cytomegalovirus. V-gene and J-gene trimming of TCR beta chains was associated with a missense DCLRE1C variant in a later genetic analysis, and the association was replicated in an independent cohort. In both the original and validation cohorts, the classifier was reported to diagnose cytomegalovirus status with high specificity and sensitivity. According to a later analysis, TCR association rates differed among HLA loci, with DRB1 alleles showing the most associated TCRs and HLA-C alleles showing the fewest. When HLA alleles, especially DR and DQ, strongly co-occurred, attributing TCR associations to individual alleles was difficult. Because counts were too low, roughly 18 rarely observed V segments, including chromosome 9 orphons, were left out of the earlier analysis of roughly 600 of the donors. The authors suggested that the approach could potentially be extended to other disease states and immunological phenotypes. Linkage disequilibrium might explain the correlated functional status among segregating V segments, but an unknown experimental factor could not be ruled out. A later analysis found that most CMV-associated TCR beta chains appeared HLA-restricted, with HLA associations seemingly driven largely by CMV exposure. The cohort was sequenced for TCR beta chains only, and without alpha or paired-chain data the features that could be detected were limited.

The receptor was derived from a man in his thirties or forties in good health and CMV-seropositive. The source material was PBMCs.

The CDR3 region has the sequence CASSPPWFVDRRLSTQYF. The DNA sequence is given as TGTGCCAGCTCACCACCCTGGTTCGTTGATAGGCGGTTATCGACCCAGTACTTC. The chain is encoded by TRBV18 joined to TRBJ2-5, with the D gene too uncertain to name. The germline V gene specifies KGHSH as CDR1 and LQKENI as CDR2. Cut back by 0 bases and 7 bases, the V and J ends lie 24 bases apart. Taken from cysteine to phenylalanine, the CDR3 has 18 residues. Of all the DNA, just the CDR3 is kept, 54 bases in frame from base 1. When the CDR3 is completed using the reference TRBV18 and TRBJ2-5 genes on either side, the full variable domain is NAGVMQNPRHLVRRRGQEARLRCSPMKGHSHVYWYRQLPEEGLKFMVYLQKENIIDESGMPKERFSAEFPKEGPSILRIQQVVRGDSAAYFCASSPPWFVDRRLSTQYFGPGTRLLVL.